The sequence of this TCR beta chain was determined in a study of beta chain features in type 1 diabetes. Study-wide findings and caveats: Moderate but significant shortening of TCRB CDR3s was recorded in all four CD4+ subsets from Type 1 diabetes patients.

The sequenced template was cDNA made from the entire isolated RNA. Only in-frame clones appear in the TCRdb table, and some are missing; sequencing was by immunoSEQ multiplex PCR. The table includes 600,000 or so clones, 11% to 15% detected once. The CDR3 is 13 amino acids. Trimming cost V 6 bases and J 7 bases; bases outside gene matches: 6. Germline CDR1 and CDR2: MDHEN and SYDVKM. Comments on this clone: Its cognate antigen is unknown.

Without exception, sorted populations had purity beyond 95%. The sequencing input was naive CD4+ T cells from blood. This sequence originates from a man aged 18 to 30 with type 1 diabetes. The chain has TRBV28 and TRBJ1-2; TRBD1 matches at 9 bases. The chain's CDR3 is CASSLDRGVGYTF. As DNA, the CDR3 is TGTGCCAGCAGCCTGGACAGGGGAGTTGGCTACACCTTC.